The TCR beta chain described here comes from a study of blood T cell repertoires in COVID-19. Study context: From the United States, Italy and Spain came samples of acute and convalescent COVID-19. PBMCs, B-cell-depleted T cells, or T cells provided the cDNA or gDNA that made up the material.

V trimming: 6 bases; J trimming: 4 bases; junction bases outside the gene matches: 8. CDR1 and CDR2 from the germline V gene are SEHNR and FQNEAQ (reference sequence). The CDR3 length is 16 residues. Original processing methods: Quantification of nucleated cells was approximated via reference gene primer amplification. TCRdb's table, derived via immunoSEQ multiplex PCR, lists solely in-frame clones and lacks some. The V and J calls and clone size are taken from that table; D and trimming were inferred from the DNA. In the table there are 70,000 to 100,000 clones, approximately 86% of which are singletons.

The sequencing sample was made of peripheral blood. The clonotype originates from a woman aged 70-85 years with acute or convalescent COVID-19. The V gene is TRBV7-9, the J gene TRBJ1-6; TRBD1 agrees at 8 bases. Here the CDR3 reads CASRTGTGSYNSPLHF. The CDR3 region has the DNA TGTGCCAGCAGAACCGGGACAGGCTCATATAATTCACCCCTCCACTTT.